The 15 T cell receptor beta chains listed next were all sequenced from one sample in a study of blood T cell repertoires in COVID-19. Assay used: immunoSEQ multiplex PCR; TCRdb lists only in-frame clones, some missing. This sample has about 69,000 clones; more than 85% occur once, and the top ten carry 4.8%. The sequencing sample was made of peripheral blood. The receptor source for this set is an older woman with active COVID-19.

V is TRBV18 and J is TRBJ1-1, with 7 bases matching TRBD1. Germline lookup yields CDR1 KGHSH and CDR2 LQKENI. V shed 3 bases and J 5 bases; nucleotides not matched to a gene: 6. CDR3 length: 14 residues. CDR3 nucleotides: TGTGCCAGCTCACCCGACAGGGTAGGGACTGAAGCTTTCTTT. Amino acids: CASSPDRVGTEAFF.

This chain connects TRBV30 to TRBJ1-1; D might be TRBD1 (5 bases). The CDR3 sequence is 12 residues long. Trimming took off 4 bases at V and 10 bases at J, with 16 bases between the two ends. The germline CDR1 and CDR2 sequences are GTSNPN and SVGIG (reference sequence). The CDR3 region is CAWTRRAGGAFF. For the CDR3, the DNA is TGTGCCTGGACTAGGAGGGCCGGGGGAGCTTTCTTT.

The rearrangement joins TRBV28 to TRBJ2-2; 16 bases match TRBD2. The CDR3 is 19 amino acids. After removal of 7 bases from V and 6 bases from J, the junction contained 14 bases not matched to a gene. Looked up from germline, CDR1 is MDHEN and CDR2 is SYDVKM. The CDR3 sequence: CASTEPGLAGGPEAGELFF. The CDR3 coding sequence is TGTGCCAGCACTGAGCCGGGACTAGCGGGAGGGCCCGAGGCCGGGGAGCTGTTTTTT.

The rearrangement uses TRBV18 and TRBJ1-3; a possible D gene is TRBD1 (6 bases). Germline V gene data show CDR1 as KGHSH and CDR2 as LQKENI. V was cut by 5 bases and J by 0 bases, with 8 bases left in between. The CDR3 contains 14 residues. This CDR3 reads CASSSDSSGNTIYF. Here the CDR3 DNA reads TGTGCCAGCTCATCGGACAGCTCTGGAAACACCATATATTTT. The whole variable domain, remainder taken from reference TRBV18 and TRBJ1-3, is NAGVMQNPRHLVRRRGQEARLRCSPMKGHSHVYWYRQLPEEGLKFMVYLQKENIIDESGMPKERFSAEFPKEGPSILRIQQVVRGDSAAYFCASSSDSSGNTIYFGEGSWLTVV.

The V call is TRBV6-5, the J call TRBJ2-5, with a weak D call TRBD1 (6 bases). Germline CDR1 reads MNHEY; CDR2 reads SVGAGI. The CDR3 extends over 11 amino acids. Trimming stripped 8 bases from V and 8 bases from J, with 12 bases between. The CDR3 is CASYSGATQYF. CDR3 DNA: TGTGCCAGCTACTCAGGGGCAACCCAGTACTTC.

V is TRBV27 and J is TRBJ1-2; 8 bases match TRBD1. V shed 2 bases and J 7 bases; nucleotides not matched to a gene: 9. Germline V gene lookup returns CDR1 MNHEY and CDR2 SMNVEV (reference sequence). The CDR3 runs 15 residues. CDR3 residues: CASSLIGQGLRGYTF. The CDR3 DNA sequence: TGTGCCAGCAGTTTAATAGGACAGGGACTACGTGGCTACACCTTC.

V is TRBV27 and J is TRBJ2-7; 10 bases map to TRBD2. The junction had 12 bases not matched to a gene; V was cut back by 4 bases and J by 3 bases. There are 17 residues in the CDR3. The V gene's germline CDR1 is MNHEY and CDR2 SMNVEV (reference sequence). The CDR3 spells CASSSYQLAGKYYEQYF. DNA for the CDR3: TGTGCCAGCAGTTCGTACCAACTAGCGGGGAAATACTACGAGCAGTACTTC.

This chain links TRBV5-1 with TRBJ1-1, with D perhaps TRBD1 (5 bases). The germline V and J ends were trimmed by 0 bases and 4 bases, with 7 bases remaining between them. Germline V lookup: CDR1 SGHRS, CDR2 YFSETQ. This CDR3 contains 13 residues. Here the CDR3 reads CASSLGGATEAFF. CDR3 nucleotide sequence: TGCGCCAGCAGCTTGGGCGGGGCCACTGAAGCTTTCTTT.

This chain uses TRBV5-1 with TRBJ2-5; 7 nucleotides match TRBD2. J lost 5 bases, V lost 1 base, and 8 bases had no gene match. CDR1 is SGHRS, CDR2 YFSETQ, per germline. This CDR3 has 15 amino acids. In DNA, the CDR3 is TGCGCCAGCAGCTTGAAGGGAGGGCCATTGGAGACCCAGTACTTC. Translating gives CASSLKGGPLETQYF.

The rearrangement links TRBV6-5 to TRBJ1-3; no reliable D call. Germline V CDR1 and CDR2: MNHEY, SVGAGI. Between the trimmed V and J ends, which lost 10 bases and 7 bases, there was a span of 17 bases. The CDR3 extends over 13 amino acids. This chain's CDR3 is CATSETTRNTIYF. CDR3 nucleotides: TGTGCCACCTCGGAAACCACGCGGAACACCATATATTTT.

This clone showed up just once. V and J are TRBV2 and TRBJ2-5; 10 bases map to TRBD2. Germline values: CDR1 SNHLY, CDR2 FYNNEI. The CDR3 runs 15 residues. With V trimmed by 6 bases and J by 5 bases, 9 bases remained unmatched. CDR3 DNA: TGTGCCAGCAGGCGGAGCGGGAGGGGTCCGGAGACCCAGTACTTC. Encoded protein: CASRRSGRGPETQYF. The variable domain in full, with the rest retrieved from reference TRBV2 and TRBJ2-5, is EPEVTQTPSHQVTQMGQEVILRCVPISNHLYFYWYRQILGQKVEFLVSFYNNEISEKSEIFDDQFSVERPDGSNFTLKIRSTKLEDSAMYFCASRRSGRGPETQYFGPGTRLLVL.

The chain combines TRBV9 with TRBJ2-2; TRBD2 matches at 9 bases. CDR1 and CDR2 from the germline V gene are SGDLS and YYNGEE. The CDR3 covers 16 residues. J gave up 5 bases and V 3 bases, and 8 bases lay outside the gene matches. The CDR3 spells CASSGISGRRTGELFF. CDR3 DNA: TGTGCCAGCAGCGGAATTAGCGGGAGAAGGACCGGGGAGCTGTTTTTT.

Concerning this clone: Other DNA sequences in this specimen translate into the identical CDR3. The V call is TRBV6-5, the J call TRBJ1-4; 7 bases match TRBD1. The trim removed 6 bases at V and 7 bases at J, leaving 8 bases unmatched. The CDR3 has 14 residues. From germline, CDR1 is MNHEY and CDR2 SVGAGI. CDR3 in DNA: TGTGCCAGCAGAAGGCAGGGGGGTGGTGAAAAACTGTTTTTT. It translates to CASRRQGGGEKLFF.

The J gene is TRBJ2-1, the V gene TRBV7-2; 10 bases line up with TRBD1. Germline values: CDR1 SGHTA, CDR2 FQGNSA. The length of the CDR3 is 15 residues. The trim removed 5 bases at V and 8 bases at J, leaving 9 bases unmatched. Here the CDR3 DNA reads TGTGCCAGCAGCACTACGGGACAGGGGAGGGATGAGCAGTTCTTC. This sequence encodes CASSTTGQGRDEQFF.

The chain joins TRBV11-1 to TRBJ2-1; tentatively, D is TRBD2 (6 bases). The V and J ends lost 1 base and 2 bases respectively, with 12 bases between them. CDR1 and CDR2 (germline): SGHAT, FQDESV (reference sequence). The CDR3 has 16 residues. CDR3 residues: CASSLVERVTYNEQFF. As DNA, the CDR3 is TGTGCCAGCAGCTTAGTCGAGCGGGTTACCTACAATGAGCAGTTCTTC.